This section outlines one T cell receptor beta chain sequence together with its context. This clonotype was seen repeatedly, ten times or more. Its antigen remains undetermined. Base qualities are not recorded, but no much larger clone differs from it by a single base. Sequencing was carried out with an Illumina HiSeq 2000. TCR beta chain libraries were generated by multiplex PCR amplification. High-throughput sequencing was used to analyze the amplified TCR beta chain products. Through fastp at Q25 and MiXCR, TCRdb rebuilt clones from the public reads, retaining in-frame beta chains. Each entry is one CDR3 protein sequence, shown with its most common DNA and genes. The sample contains 150,000 to 200,000 distinct CDR3 sequences, approximately 30% of them found a single time. The leading ten clones occupy about 3.9% of the sample. The axillary draining lymph nodes of breast cancer patients were the source of the lymph node samples.

The source of the sample is a study of breast tumors, draining lymph nodes, adjacent tissues (dated by TCRdb to 2016 to 2018). Regarding the study in general: TCR beta repertoires were compared across tumor, adjacent nontumor tissue and axillary lymph nodes obtained from breast cancer patients. The study aimed to assess the relationships and possible T-cell exchange between tumor, surrounding tissue and draining lymph node repertoires in human breast cancer.

Broad study findings and their caveats: The conclusion that tumor T cells originate in lymph nodes was presented as consistent with a hypothesis rather than as directly demonstrated. The similarity between tumor and nontumor tissue repertoires was significantly greater in luminal-like breast cancer than in basal-like breast cancer. A scenario in which most tumor T cells derive from the lymph node and then expand within tumor tissue was judged to be consistent with the data. T-cell repertoire diversity in tumors was found to be lower than in lymph nodes but higher than in nontumor tissue, and preferential V and J gene usage was observed.

The germline V gene gives CDR1 as SGHDT and CDR2 as YYEEEE. The CDR3, from cysteine to phenylalanine, totals 16 residues. Solely the CDR3 DNA is kept, with 48 bases framed from the first base. V and J are trimmed by 0 bases and 6 bases, and the gene matches miss 7 bases of the junction. Material for sequencing was axillary lymph node tissue. This TCR came from a female donor with breast cancer. Some clones in this sample may be carry-over from other donors' samples. Here the chain combines TRBV5-6 and TRBJ2-3; 10 middle bases align to TRBD1. The DNA sequence is given as TGTGCCAGCAGCTTGGCCAGTGGACAGGGGGGTGATACGCAGTATTTT. Its translation is CASSLASGQGGDTQYF.